The 26 T cell receptor beta chains presented below share a single source sample, sequenced in a study of blood T cell repertoires in COVID-19 (TCRdb year 2020). The library came from the immunoSEQ multiplex PCR assay. Entries here come from immuneACCESS through TCRdb and include only in-frame sequences with V and J called. Some clones fail to appear in such tables; in the studies checked, an unresolved V gene covers under half of the shortfall, and the cause of the remainder is unknown. The sample has about 300,000 clones on record, around 90% of them singletons. The leading ten clones occupy almost 9.5% of the sample. The sequenced material came from peripheral blood. The receptors were sampled from a man aged 18 to 29 with active or convalescent COVID-19.

CDR3: CASSPTGGYGYTF. The CDR3 coding sequence is TGCGCCAGCAGCCCGACAGGGGGCTATGGCTACACCTTC. This chain joins TRBV4-1 and TRBJ1-2; 9 bases match TRBD1. Trimming took 4 bases from V and 4 from J; bases not matched to a gene: 1. The CDR3 has 13 residues. CDR1 and CDR2 (germline): MGHRA, YSYEKL.

This clone was recorded only once. This sequence joins TRBV6-6 and TRBJ2-7, with TRBD1 identical over 7 bases. Per the germline V gene, CDR1 is MNHNY and CDR2 is SVGAGI (reference sequence). The CDR3 sequence is 14 residues long. Trimming cost V 4 bases and J 1 base; bases outside gene matches: 4. The CDR3 DNA reads TGTGCCAGCAGTTCTAGGACAGGATCCTACGAGCAGTACTTC. This codes for CASSSRTGSYEQYF.

This clone has a single count. This chain connects TRBV19 to TRBJ2-3; 8 positions agree with TRBD2. After removal of 10 bases from V and 1 base from J, the junction contained 10 bases not matched to a gene. The CDR3 has 15 residues. Germline values: CDR1 LNHDA, CDR2 SQIVND (reference sequence). The CDR3 sequence is CATLRVRGGTDTQYF. In DNA, the CDR3 is TGTGCCACCTTAAGGGTGCGGGGGGGCACAGATACGCAGTATTTT.

This rearrangement joins TRBV11-2 to TRBJ2-7; 7 bases line up with TRBD2. J lost 0 bases, V lost 3 bases, and 5 bases had no gene match. The CDR3 runs 15 residues. Germline CDR1 SGHAT, CDR2 FQNNGV. The CDR3 here is CASSFALAVSYEQYF. The CDR3 region has the DNA TGTGCCAGCAGCTTCGCTCTAGCGGTCTCCTACGAGCAGTACTTC. The full variable domain, rest sourced from reference TRBV11-2 and TRBJ2-7, is EAGVAQSPRYKIIEKRQSVAFWCNPISGHATLYWYQQILGQGPKLLIQFQNNGVVDDSQLPKDRFSAERLKGVDSTLKIQPAKLEDSAVYLCASSFALAVSYEQYFGPGTRLTVT.

V and J are TRBV19 and TRBJ1-1, with 8 bases lining up with TRBD1. Germline V gene lookup returns CDR1 LNHDA and CDR2 SQIVND (reference sequence). Trimming removed 5 bases from V and 5 bases from J; junction bases left unmatched: 7. The CDR3 length is 14 residues. For the CDR3, the DNA is TGTGCCAGTAGTGGCAGGGGGCGCCGGACTGAAGCTTTCTTT. It is translated as CASSGRGRRTEAFF. Full variable domain (remainder filled in from reference TRBV19 and TRBJ1-1): DGGITQSPKYLFRKEGQNVTLSCEQNLNHDAMYWYRQDPGQGLRLIYYSQIVNDFQKGDIAEGYSVSREKKESFPLTVTSAQKNPTAFYLCASSGRGRRTEAFFGQGTRLTVV.

The rearrangement joins TRBV11-2 to TRBJ2-4; TRBD2 agrees at 8 bases. CDR1 and CDR2 (germline): SGHAT, FQNNGV. V lost 0 bases, J lost 1 base, and 8 bases stayed unmatched. The CDR3 is 18 residues long. DNA for the CDR3: TGTGCCAGCAGCTTAGATCTTCAGCGGGGGTTTGCCAAAAACATTCAGTACTTC. Protein product: CASSLDLQRGFAKNIQYF.

The sample holds a few counts of this clone. The chain combines TRBV7-2 with TRBJ2-7; TRBD2 is a possible D gene (6 bases). V lost 3 bases and J lost 7, with 19 bases in between. The V gene's germline CDR1 is SGHTA and CDR2 FQGNSA. CDR3 length: 15 amino acids. The CDR3 coding sequence is TGTGCCAGCAGCTTCCCTGGCCTTAGCGGTAGGGAGCAGTACTTC. Its protein is CASSFPGLSGREQYF.

The chain employs TRBV27 and TRBJ1-4, with unresolved D. The CDR3 contains 13 residues. CDR1 and CDR2 from the germline V gene are MNHEY and SMNVEV (reference sequence). V lost 0 bases, J lost 15 bases, and 14 bases lay in between. The CDR3 region is CASSLSGARGLFF. Here the CDR3 DNA reads TGTGCCAGCAGTTTATCGGGAGCCCGTGGGTTGTTTTTT.

The chain employs TRBV7-9 and TRBJ2-1; TRBD2 might be the D (6 bases). With 4 bases removed from V and 10 bases from J, the gap between germline ends came to 20 bases. The CDR3 is 15 residues long. Germline CDR1 is SEHNR and CDR2 is FQNEAQ (reference sequence). Here the CDR3 reads CASSSTGTSGMEQFF. As DNA, the CDR3 is TGTGCCAGCAGCTCCACCGGGACTTCTGGCATGGAGCAGTTCTTC. The full variable domain, rest sourced from reference TRBV7-9 and TRBJ2-1, is DTGVSQNPRHKITKRGQNVTFRCDPISEHNRLYWYRQTLGQGPEFLTYFQNEAQLEKSRLLSDRFSAERPKGSFSTLEIQRTEQGDSAMYLCASSSTGTSGMEQFFGPGTRLTVL.

This sequence joins TRBV4-1 and TRBJ2-5; the match to TRBD2 covers 9 bases. This CDR3 contains 18 residues. V lost 1 base and J lost 5; bases outside the gene matches: 14. Germline CDR1 is MGHRA and CDR2 is YSYEKL. The CDR3 DNA is TGCGCCAGCAGCCAAGTAATGGTAGCGGGGGAGGGGTTGGAGACCCAGTACTTC. This gives the protein CASSQVMVAGEGLETQYF.

J is TRBJ2-2 and V is TRBV2; D not resolved. V lost 3 bases and J lost 0, with 8 bases in between. The CDR3 covers 15 residues. Germline values: CDR1 SNHLY, CDR2 FYNNEI. This CDR3 reads CASSDLGPNTGELFF. CDR3 nucleotides: TGTGCCAGCAGTGATCTTGGGCCGAACACCGGGGAGCTGTTTTTT. Full variable domain (rest looked up from reference TRBV2 and TRBJ2-2): EPEVTQTPSHQVTQMGQEVILRCVPISNHLYFYWYRQILGQKVEFLVSFYNNEISEKSEIFDDQFSVERPDGSNFTLKIRSTKLEDSAMYFCASSDLGPNTGELFFGEGSRLTVL.

The chain employs TRBV15 and TRBJ1-5; TRBD1 might be the D (5 bases). This CDR3 contains 14 residues. Germline CDR1 and CDR2: LNHNV and YYDKDF (reference sequence). Trimming left V 8 bases short and J 4 bases short, with 15 bases between. The chain's CDR3 is CATGRQSQNQPQHF. CDR3 DNA: TGTGCCACCGGAAGACAGTCCCAAAATCAGCCCCAGCATTTT.

The chain joins TRBV25-1 to TRBJ2-2; 10 bases match TRBD1. With 6 bases clipped from V and 5 bases from J, the junction kept 9 bases outside the gene matches. The V gene's germline CDR1 is MGHDK and CDR2 SYGVNS. This CDR3 contains 16 residues. The CDR3 bases are TGTGCCAGCAGCGAGGTTGACAGGGGGCCAACCGGGGAGCTGTTTTTT. This gives the protein CASSEVDRGPTGELFF.

The J gene is TRBJ2-5, the V gene TRBV19, with D unclear. Between the trimmed V and J ends, which lost 4 bases and 5 bases, there was a span of 14 bases. Germline V gene sequence: CDR1 LNHDA, CDR2 SQIVND (reference sequence). The CDR3 covers 14 residues. As DNA, the CDR3 is TGTGCCAGTAGTAGTTCACCTGGCAGGGAGACCCAGTACTTC. As protein: CASSSSPGRETQYF. The full variable domain, completed using reference TRBV19 and TRBJ2-5, is DGGITQSPKYLFRKEGQNVTLSCEQNLNHDAMYWYRQDPGQGLRLIYYSQIVNDFQKGDIAEGYSVSREKKESFPLTVTSAQKNPTAFYLCASSSSPGRETQYFGPGTRLLVL.

This chain uses TRBV4-2 with TRBJ1-3, with D perhaps TRBD1 (6 bases). The CDR3 extends over 14 amino acids. Per the germline V gene, CDR1 is LGHNA and CDR2 is YNFKEQ. V gave up 4 bases and J gave up 4 bases, with 11 bases separating them. This chain's CDR3 is CASSRGRGGNTIYF. The CDR3 nucleotides are TGTGCCAGCAGCCGCGGGAGGGGGGGAAACACCATATATTTT.

The V gene is TRBV5-1, the J gene TRBJ1-5, with D unclear. Germline lookup yields CDR1 SGHRS and CDR2 YFSETQ. CDR3 length equals 14 residues. V was trimmed by 4 bases and J by 3 bases, leaving 11 bases between them. CDR3 region: CASSLGGFNQPQHF. The CDR3 DNA reads TGCGCCAGCAGCCTCGGAGGATTCAATCAGCCCCAGCATTTT.

The rearrangement links TRBV20-1 to TRBJ1-2; 8 positions agree with TRBD1. Trimming took 7 bases from V and 8 from J; bases not matched to a gene: 6. CDR1 and CDR2 (germline): DFQATT, SNEGSKA (reference sequence). The CDR3 spans 11 residues. CDR3 in amino acids: CSVLQGEGYTF. The CDR3 nucleotides are TGCAGTGTTCTACAGGGGGAAGGCTACACCTTC.

This sequence joins TRBV6-5 and TRBJ1-4; TRBD1 matches 7 bases. The V segment lost 5 bases and the J segment 8 bases; nucleotides outside the gene matches: 8. Per germline, CDR1 MNHEY and CDR2 SVGAGI. The CDR3 runs 14 residues. In DNA form, the CDR3 reads TGTGCCAGCAGTCCTCACAGGGGTGGGGAAAAACTGTTTTTT. Its protein is CASSPHRGGEKLFF.

DNA for the CDR3: TGTGCCAGCAGCCCTTCAGAGCGGGGGAGCTACGAGCAGTACTTC. This translates into CASSPSERGSYEQYF. This chain connects TRBV6-2 or TRBV6-3 to TRBJ2-7, with TRBD2 matching over 8 bases. Germline CDR1 reads MNHEY; CDR2 reads SVGEGT. Losses at the gene ends were 6 bases for V and 3 bases for J; bases not matched to a gene: 10. This CDR3 comprises 15 residues.

In DNA form, the CDR3 reads TGCGCCAGCAGCCAGGGGGTCAATCAGCCCCAGCATTTT. Translation: CASSQGVNQPQHF. This chain joins TRBV10-1 and TRBJ1-5; 7 bases map to TRBD1. Trimming at V came to 6 bases and at J to 3 bases, leaving 2 bases not matched to a gene. This CDR3 contains 13 residues. Germline V CDR1 and CDR2: WNHNN, SYGVQD (reference sequence).

This clone occurred once. J is TRBJ2-1 and V is TRBV3-1 (or the pseudogene TRBV3-2); tentative D call: TRBD1 (5 bases). The CDR3 consists of 15 residues. V was trimmed by 2 bases and J by 8 bases, leaving 16 bases between them. Germline CDR1 LGHDT, CDR2 YNNKEL (reference sequence). For the CDR3, the DNA is TGTGCCAGCAGCCAAAACCCACAGGTCCCCCATGAGCAGTTCTTC. Protein product: CASSQNPQVPHEQFF.

This clone was observed a single time. The chain carries TRBV7-9 and TRBJ2-3, with TRBD2 identical over 7 bases. CDR3 size: 17 residues. Germline CDR1 is SEHNR and CDR2 is FQNEAQ (reference sequence). The V and J ends lost 0 bases and 4 bases, in that order; junction bases with no gene match: 10. CDR3 sequence (DNA): TGTGCCAGCAGCTTAGCGGTTAGCGGGTCGGGCCCAGATACGCAGTATTTT. Its protein product is CASSLAVSGSGPDTQYF.

The rearrangement uses TRBV7-9 and TRBJ2-1, with unresolved D. V gave up 5 bases and J gave up 6 bases, with 11 bases separating them. The length of the CDR3 is 13 residues. Germline V lookup: CDR1 SEHNR, CDR2 FQNEAQ (reference sequence). CDR3: CASSLPRVNEQFF. The DNA of the CDR3 is TGTGCCAGCAGCCTCCCTAGAGTCAATGAGCAGTTCTTC.

The rearrangement links TRBV28 to TRBJ2-3; 7 bases fit TRBD2. Unmatched junction bases numbered 17, after V lost 4 bases and J lost 1 base. CDR1 and CDR2 (germline): MDHEN, SYDVKM. This CDR3 contains 19 residues. CDR3 in amino acids: CASSSRLGLWGGGTDTQYF. The CDR3 DNA sequence: TGTGCCAGCAGTTCCCGCTTAGGCCTCTGGGGGGGTGGCACAGATACGCAGTATTTT.

The chain recombines TRBV10-2 with TRBJ1-2, with TRBD1 matching over 11 bases. The V and J ends lost 5 bases and 7 bases, in that order; junction bases with no gene match: 6. The CDR3 sequence is 14 residues long. The germline V gene encodes CDR1 WSHSY and CDR2 SAAADI. In DNA, the CDR3 is TGCGCCAGCAGTCCGGGACAGGGGGTCGGTGGCTACACCTTC. Its translation: CASSPGQGVGGYTF.

The chain joins TRBV5-1 to TRBJ1-3; D call uncertain. The CDR3 covers 13 residues. The V gene's germline CDR1 is SGHRS and CDR2 YFSETQ. Trimming stripped 2 bases from V and 4 bases from J, with 7 bases between. CDR3 sequence (DNA): TGCGCCAGCAGCTTACCCAGAGGAAACACCATATATTTT. Its translation is CASSLPRGNTIYF.